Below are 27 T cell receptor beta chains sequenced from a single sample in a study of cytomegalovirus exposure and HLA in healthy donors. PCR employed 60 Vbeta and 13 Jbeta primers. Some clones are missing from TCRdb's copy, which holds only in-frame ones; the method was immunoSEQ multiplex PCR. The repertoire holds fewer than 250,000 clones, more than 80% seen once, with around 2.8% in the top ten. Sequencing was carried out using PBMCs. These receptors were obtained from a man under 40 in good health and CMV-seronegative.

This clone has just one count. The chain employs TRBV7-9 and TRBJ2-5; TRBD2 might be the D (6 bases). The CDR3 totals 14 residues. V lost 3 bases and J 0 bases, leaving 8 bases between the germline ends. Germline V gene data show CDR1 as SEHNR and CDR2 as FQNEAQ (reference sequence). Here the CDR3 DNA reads TGTGCCAGCAGCTTCCTAGCGAACCAAGAGACCCAGTACTTC. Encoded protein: CASSFLANQETQYF.

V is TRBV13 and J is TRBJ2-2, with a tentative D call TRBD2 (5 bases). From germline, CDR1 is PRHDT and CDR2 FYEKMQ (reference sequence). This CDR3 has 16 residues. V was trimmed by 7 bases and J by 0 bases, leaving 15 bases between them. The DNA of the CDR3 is TGTGCCAGCACCCCAGACGGGGATACGAACACCGGGGAGCTGTTTTTT. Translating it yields CASTPDGDTNTGELFF.

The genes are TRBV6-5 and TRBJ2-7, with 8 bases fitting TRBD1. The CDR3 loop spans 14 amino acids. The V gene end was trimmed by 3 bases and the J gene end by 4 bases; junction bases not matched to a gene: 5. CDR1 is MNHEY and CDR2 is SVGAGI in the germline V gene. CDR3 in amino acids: CASSYRTGSYEQYF. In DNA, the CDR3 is TGTGCCAGCAGTTATAGGACAGGGAGTTACGAGCAGTACTTC.

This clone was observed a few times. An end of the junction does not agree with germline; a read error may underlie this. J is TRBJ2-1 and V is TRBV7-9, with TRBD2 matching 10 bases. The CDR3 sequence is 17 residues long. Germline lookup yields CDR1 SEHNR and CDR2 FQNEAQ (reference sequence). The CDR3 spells CSSSLFSGGPSYNEQFF. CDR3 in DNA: TGTTCCAGCAGCTTATTTAGCGGGGGGCCCTCCTACAATGAGCAGTTCTTC.

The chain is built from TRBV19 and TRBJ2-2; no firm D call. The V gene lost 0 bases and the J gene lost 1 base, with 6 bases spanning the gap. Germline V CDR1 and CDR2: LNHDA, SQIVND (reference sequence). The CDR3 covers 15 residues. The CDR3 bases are TGTGCCAGTAGTATAGACGCAGGGAACACCGGGGAGCTGTTTTTT. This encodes CASSIDAGNTGELFF. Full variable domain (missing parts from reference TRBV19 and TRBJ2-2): DGGITQSPKYLFRKEGQNVTLSCEQNLNHDAMYWYRQDPGQGLRLIYYSQIVNDFQKGDIAEGYSVSREKKESFPLTVTSAQKNPTAFYLCASSIDAGNTGELFFGEGSRLTVL.

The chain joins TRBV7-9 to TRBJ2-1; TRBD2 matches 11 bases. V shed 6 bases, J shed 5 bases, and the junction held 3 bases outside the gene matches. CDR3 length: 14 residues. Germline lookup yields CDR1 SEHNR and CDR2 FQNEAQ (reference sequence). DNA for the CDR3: TGTGCCAGCAGTCGTAGCGGGGGGGACAATGAGCAGTTCTTC. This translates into CASSRSGGDNEQFF.

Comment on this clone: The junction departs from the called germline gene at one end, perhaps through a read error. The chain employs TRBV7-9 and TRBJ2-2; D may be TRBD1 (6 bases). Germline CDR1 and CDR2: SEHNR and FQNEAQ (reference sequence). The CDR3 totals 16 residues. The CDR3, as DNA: TGTTCCAGCAGCCAAGTCGGGAAACAGGGAATCGGGGAGCTGTTTTTT. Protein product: CSSSQVGKQGIGELFF.

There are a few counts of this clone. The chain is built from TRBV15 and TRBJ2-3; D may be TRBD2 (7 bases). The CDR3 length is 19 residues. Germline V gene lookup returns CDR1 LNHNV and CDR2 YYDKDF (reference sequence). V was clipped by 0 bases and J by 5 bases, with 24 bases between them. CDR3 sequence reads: CATSRDRGAMSLVLDTQYF. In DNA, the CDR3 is TGTGCCACCAGCAGAGATCGGGGGGCTATGTCGTTGGTTTTAGATACGCAGTATTTT.

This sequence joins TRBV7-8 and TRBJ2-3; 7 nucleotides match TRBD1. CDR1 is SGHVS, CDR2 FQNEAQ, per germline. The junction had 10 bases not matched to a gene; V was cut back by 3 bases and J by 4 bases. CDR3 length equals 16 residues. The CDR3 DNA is TGTGCCAGCAGCTTCAGGAGACAGGGTGGTCCAGATACGCAGTATTTT. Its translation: CASSFRRQGGPDTQYF.

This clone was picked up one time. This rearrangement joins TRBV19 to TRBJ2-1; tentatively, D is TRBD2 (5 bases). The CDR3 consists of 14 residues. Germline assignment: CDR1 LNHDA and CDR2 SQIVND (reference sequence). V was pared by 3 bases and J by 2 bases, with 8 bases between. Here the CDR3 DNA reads TGTGCCAGTAGTATTACGGGGACCTACAATGAGCAGTTCTTC. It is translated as CASSITGTYNEQFF.

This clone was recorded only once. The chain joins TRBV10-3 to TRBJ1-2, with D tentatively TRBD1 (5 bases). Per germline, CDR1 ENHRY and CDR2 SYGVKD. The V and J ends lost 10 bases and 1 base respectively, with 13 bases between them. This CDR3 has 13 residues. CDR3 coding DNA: TGTGCCACCTCGACAGAGATTAACTATGGCTACACCTTC. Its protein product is CATSTEINYGYTF.

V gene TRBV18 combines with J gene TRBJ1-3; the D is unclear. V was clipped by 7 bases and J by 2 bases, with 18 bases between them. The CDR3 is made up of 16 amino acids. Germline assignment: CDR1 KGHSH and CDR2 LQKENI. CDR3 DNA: TGTGCCAGCTACAACACAGACCTGGGTGCTGGAAACACCATATATTTT. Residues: CASYNTDLGAGNTIYF.

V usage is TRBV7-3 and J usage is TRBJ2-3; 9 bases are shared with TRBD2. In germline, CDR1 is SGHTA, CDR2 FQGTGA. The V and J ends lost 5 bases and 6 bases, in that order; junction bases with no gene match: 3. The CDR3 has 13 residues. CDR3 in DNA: TGTGCCAGCAGCCGACTAGCGGAGGATACGCAGTATTTT. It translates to CASSRLAEDTQYF.

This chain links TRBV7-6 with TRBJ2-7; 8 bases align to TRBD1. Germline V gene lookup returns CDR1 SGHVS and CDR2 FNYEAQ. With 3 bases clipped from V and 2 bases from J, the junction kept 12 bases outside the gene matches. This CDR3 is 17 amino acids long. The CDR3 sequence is CASSFTSQGVGPYEQYF. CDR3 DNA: TGTGCCAGCAGCTTTACCTCACAGGGGGTGGGACCCTACGAGCAGTACTTC.

The CDR3 sequence: CASSSHPDSSNQPQHF. Written as DNA, the CDR3 is TGTGCCAGCAGTTCCCATCCCGACAGCAGCAATCAGCCCCAGCATTTT. The rearrangement joins TRBV27 to TRBJ1-5; a weak D match, TRBD1 (5 bases). The germline CDR1 and CDR2 sequences are MNHEY and SMNVEV (reference sequence). The CDR3 has 16 residues. V lost 4 bases to trimming and J lost 1 base, with 14 bases between them.

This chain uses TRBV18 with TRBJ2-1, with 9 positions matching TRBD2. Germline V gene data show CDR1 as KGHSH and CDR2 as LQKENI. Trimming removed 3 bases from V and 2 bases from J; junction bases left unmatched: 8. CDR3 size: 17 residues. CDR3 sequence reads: CASSPGPAGGPYNEQFF. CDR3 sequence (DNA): TGTGCCAGCTCACCCGGGCCAGCGGGGGGCCCCTACAATGAGCAGTTCTTC.

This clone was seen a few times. For the CDR3, the DNA is TGCGCCAGCAGCCAGGGCATCCAAGAGACCCAGTACTTC. This gives the protein CASSQGIQETQYF. The V gene is TRBV4-1, the J gene TRBJ2-5, with unresolved D. The CDR3 loop spans 13 amino acids. V lost 3 bases, J lost 1 base, and 6 bases lay in between. Germline assignment: CDR1 MGHRA and CDR2 YSYEKL.

In DNA form, the CDR3 reads TGTGCCAGTAGTATCGACAGGGTTCAGCCCCAGCATTTT. It yields the protein CASSIDRVQPQHF. The chain carries TRBV19 and TRBJ1-5; 7 nucleotides agree with TRBD1. CDR1 and CDR2 from the germline V gene are LNHDA and SQIVND (reference sequence). The CDR3 totals 13 residues. J gave up 6 bases and V 3 bases, and 2 bases lay outside the gene matches.

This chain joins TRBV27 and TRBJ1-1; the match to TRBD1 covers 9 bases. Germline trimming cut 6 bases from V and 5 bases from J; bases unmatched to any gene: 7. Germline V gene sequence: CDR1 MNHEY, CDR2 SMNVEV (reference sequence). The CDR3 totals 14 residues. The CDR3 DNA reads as TGTGCCAGCAGACCACAGGGGGCAATGACTGAAGCTTTCTTT. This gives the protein CASRPQGAMTEAFF.

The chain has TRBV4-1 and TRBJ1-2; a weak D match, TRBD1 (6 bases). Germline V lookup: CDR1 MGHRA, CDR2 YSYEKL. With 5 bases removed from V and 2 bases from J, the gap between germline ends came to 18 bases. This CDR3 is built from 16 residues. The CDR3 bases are TGCGCCAGCAGCGGTAGGACAGACGAGATAAACTATGGCTACACCTTC. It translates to CASSGRTDEINYGYTF.

The CDR3 DNA follows: TGTGCCAGCAGCTTAGCGGAGGGATGGGACACAGATACGCAGTATTTT. As protein: CASSLAEGWDTDTQYF. The chain has TRBV7-6 and TRBJ2-3, with D possibly matching TRBD2 (6 bases). The CDR3 consists of 16 residues. With 0 bases removed from V and 2 bases from J, the gap between germline ends came to 12 bases. The V gene's germline CDR1 is SGHVS and CDR2 FNYEAQ.

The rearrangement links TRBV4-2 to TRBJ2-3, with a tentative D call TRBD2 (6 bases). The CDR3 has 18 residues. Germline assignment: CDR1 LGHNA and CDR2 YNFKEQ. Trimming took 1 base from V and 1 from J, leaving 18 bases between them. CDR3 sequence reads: CASSQGLSGERGTDTQYF. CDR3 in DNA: TGTGCCAGCAGCCAAGGCCTTTCGGGGGAGCGGGGCACAGATACGCAGTATTTT.

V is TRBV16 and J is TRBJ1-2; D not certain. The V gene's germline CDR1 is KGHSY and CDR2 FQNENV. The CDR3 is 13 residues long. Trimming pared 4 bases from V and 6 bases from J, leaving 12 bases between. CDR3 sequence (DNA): TGTGCCAGCAGCCCGAGGGTAGGAGATGGCTACACCTTC. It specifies CASSPRVGDGYTF.

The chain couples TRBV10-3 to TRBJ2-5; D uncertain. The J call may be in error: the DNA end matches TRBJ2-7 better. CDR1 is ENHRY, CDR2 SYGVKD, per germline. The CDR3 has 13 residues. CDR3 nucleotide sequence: TGTGCCATCCGAGACAACCTCTCCTACGAGCAGTACTTC. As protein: CAIRDNLSYEQYF.

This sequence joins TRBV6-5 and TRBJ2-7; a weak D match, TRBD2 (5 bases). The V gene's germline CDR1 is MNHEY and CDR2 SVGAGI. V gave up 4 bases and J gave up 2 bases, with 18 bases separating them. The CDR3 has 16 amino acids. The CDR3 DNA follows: TGTGCCAGCAGTTTTTCCCTTGGAGCCGGGACCTACGAGCAGTACTTC. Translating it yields CASSFSLGAGTYEQYF.

The CDR3 reads CASSLGQNYEQYF. The DNA of the CDR3 is TGTGCCAGCAGCCTGGGACAGAACTACGAGCAGTACTTC. V usage is TRBV5-4 and J usage is TRBJ2-7; TRBD1 matches 7 bases. The junction had 4 bases not matched to a gene; V was cut back by 4 bases and J by 3 bases. Per the germline V gene, CDR1 is SGHNT and CDR2 is YYREEE (reference sequence). The CDR3 length is 13 residues.

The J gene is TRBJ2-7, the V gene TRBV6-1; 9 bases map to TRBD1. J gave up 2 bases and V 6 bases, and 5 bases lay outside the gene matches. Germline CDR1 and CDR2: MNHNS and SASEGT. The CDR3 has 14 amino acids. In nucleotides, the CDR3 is TGTGCCAGCAGGACAGGGGGGGGGACCTACGAGCAGTACTTC. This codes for CASRTGGGTYEQYF.